A selection of T cell receptor beta chains follows, all from one sample in a study of persistence of HIV-infected CD4 T cells. Sequencing was performed with immunoSEQ multiplex PCR; in TCRdb, only in-frame clones are kept and a portion is missing. Among more than 45,000 clones, about 81% were seen once, and the ten largest hold 2.5% to 3%. For these receptors, no antigen is known. The sequencing here drew on CD4+ T cells sorted from PBMCs after roughly 18-hour stimulation, taken from a patient who received antiretroviral therapy. Receptors were obtained from an adult man with HIV who was CMV-seropositive. Each CDR3 is given with its conserved first and last residue. Each record gives: CDR3 DNA, CDR3 protein, V gene, D gene, clone size, J gene. A D gene is named only where the DNA matches it firmly. Expanded clones are given a class, and other clones once, few, many or no size at all.

CDR3nt: TGTGCCAGCAGTGAACAGGGGGCGCTGACTGAAGCTTTCTTT
CDR3aa: CASSEQGALTEAFF
v_gene: TRBV2
d_gene: TRBD1
abundance: .
j_gene: TRBJ1-1

CDR3nt: TGTGCCAGCAGCGCCGGGGGGCCTGGTGGCTACACCTTC
CDR3aa: CASSAGGPGGYTF
v_gene: TRBV6-5
d_gene: .
abundance: .
j_gene: TRBJ1-2

CDR3nt: TGTGCCAGCGCCATTCCGGGGCCCCGCTCCTACGAGCAGTACTTC
CDR3aa: CASAIPGPRSYEQYF
v_gene: TRBV11-2
d_gene: .
abundance: .
j_gene: TRBJ2-7

CDR3nt: TGTGCCACCAGCAGACGGGAAGTGCTGGAGTTT
CDR3aa: CATSRREVLEF
v_gene: TRBV15
d_gene: .
abundance: few
j_gene: TRBJ1-4

CDR3nt: TGTGCCAGCAGCTTAGCCACAGGGGGCGCCTATGGCTACACCTTC
CDR3aa: CASSLATGGAYGYTF
v_gene: TRBV7-9
d_gene: TRBD1
abundance: .
j_gene: TRBJ1-2

CDR3nt: TGTGCCAGCAGTGAATATATGGGGGGCGGCTACACCTTC
CDR3aa: CASSEYMGGGYTF
v_gene: TRBV25-1
d_gene: .
abundance: .
j_gene: TRBJ1-2

CDR3nt: TGTGCCAGCAGTGAAGGGCCGATATTGGGAAACACCATATATTTT
CDR3aa: CASSEGPILGNTIYF
v_gene: TRBV2
d_gene: .
abundance: medium-sized
j_gene: TRBJ1-3

CDR3nt: TGCAGCGTTGTAGTCAGCACAGATACGCAGTATTTT
CDR3aa: CSVVVSTDTQYF
v_gene: TRBV29-1
d_gene: .
abundance: .
j_gene: TRBJ2-3

CDR3nt: TGTGCCAGCAGTCTCACCTACAGGGGGCCGTACGAGCAGTACTTC
CDR3aa: CASSLTYRGPYEQYF
v_gene: TRBV6-5
d_gene: TRBD1
abundance: .
j_gene: TRBJ2-7

CDR3nt: TGTGCCAGCAGCCTATTAGCAGTCTATTCATCCTACGAGCAGTACTTC
CDR3aa: CASSLLAVYSSYEQYF
v_gene: TRBV14
d_gene: .
abundance: once
j_gene: TRBJ2-7

CDR3nt: TGCGCCAGCAGCTTTGGACAAAATCTAGCCAAAAACATTCAGTACTTC
CDR3aa: CASSFGQNLAKNIQYF
v_gene: TRBV5-1
d_gene: .
abundance: few
j_gene: TRBJ2-4

CDR3nt: TGTGCCAGCAGTTTGGGACAGCCCGATAATTCACCCCTCCACTTT
CDR3aa: CASSLGQPDNSPLHF
v_gene: TRBV6-5
d_gene: TRBD1
abundance: .
j_gene: TRBJ1-6

CDR3nt: TGCGCCAGCAGCCAAGAGGGGCAGGACAATGGCTACACCTTC
CDR3aa: CASSQEGQDNGYTF
v_gene: TRBV4-3
d_gene: .
abundance: .
j_gene: TRBJ1-2

CDR3nt: TGTGCCATCAGTGAGTTCGCGACGGCCTATAATTCACCCCTCCACTTT
CDR3aa: CAISEFATAYNSPLHF
v_gene: TRBV10-3
d_gene: .
abundance: many
j_gene: TRBJ1-6

CDR3nt: TGTGCCAGTACCCTATCCCAATCAAGTCAGCCCCAGCATTTT
CDR3aa: CASTLSQSSQPQHF
v_gene: TRBV19
d_gene: .
abundance: .
j_gene: TRBJ1-5

CDR3nt: TGCGCCAGCAGGTCGGGACTAGGGGGCTATGAGCAGTTCTTC
CDR3aa: CASRSGLGGYEQFF
v_gene: TRBV5-1
d_gene: .
abundance: .
j_gene: TRBJ2-1

CDR3nt: TGTGCAAGTCGCCAAAAGAGGATGGGTGTCCAAGAGACCCAGTACTTC
CDR3aa: CASRQKRMGVQETQYF
v_gene: TRBV12-2
d_gene: .
abundance: .
j_gene: TRBJ2-5

CDR3nt: TGTGCCTGCCTTAGCGGGGTCTCCTACAATGAGCAGTTCTTC
CDR3aa: CACLSGVSYNEQFF
v_gene: TRBV30
d_gene: TRBD2
abundance: .
j_gene: TRBJ2-1